This T cell receptor (beta chain) is from a study of beta chain features in type 1 diabetes. Study-wide results and limits: Within each of all four CD4+ subsets, Type 1 diabetes patients had TCRB CDR3s that were moderately but significantly shorter.

This CDR3 spans 13 amino acids. Per germline, CDR1 SGDLS and CDR2 YYNGEE. V lost 7 bases, J lost 4 bases, and 12 bases lay in between. Every bit of the isolated RNA underwent reverse transcription, so sequencing read expressed TCRB transcripts. Each sample of naive, central memory or regulatory T cells had, on average, about 3.57 million reads. TCRdb keeps only in-frame clones here, not all; method: immunoSEQ multiplex PCR. In the table there are hundreds of thousands of clones, 10% to 15% of which are singletons. Comment on this clone: Antigen unknown.

The chain has TRBV9 and TRBJ2-1, with D maybe TRBD1 (5 bases). The sample comprised naive CD4+ T cells from blood. The clonotype comes from a man between 18 and 29 years old with type 1 diabetes. The DNA of the CDR3 is TGTGCCAGCGGGGCGTTATCTTACAATGAGCAGTTCTTC. Protein: CASGALSYNEQFF.